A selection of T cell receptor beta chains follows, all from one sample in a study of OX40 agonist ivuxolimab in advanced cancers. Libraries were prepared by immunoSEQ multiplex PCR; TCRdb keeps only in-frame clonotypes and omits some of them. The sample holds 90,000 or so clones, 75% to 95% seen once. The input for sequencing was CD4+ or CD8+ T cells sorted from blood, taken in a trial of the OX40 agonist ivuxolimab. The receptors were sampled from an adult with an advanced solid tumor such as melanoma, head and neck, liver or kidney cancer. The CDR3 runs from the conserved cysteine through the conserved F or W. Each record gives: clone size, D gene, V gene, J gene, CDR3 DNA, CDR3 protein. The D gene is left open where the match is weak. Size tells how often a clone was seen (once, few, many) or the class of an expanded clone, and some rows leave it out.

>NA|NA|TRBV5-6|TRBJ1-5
TGTGCCAGCAGCCGGGGCCCCCAGATTCAGCCCCAGCATTTT
CASSRGPQIQPQHF
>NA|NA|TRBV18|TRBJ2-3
TGTGCCAGCTCACCACCGGGGCACGGAAGCACAGATACGCAGTATTTT
CASSPPGHGSTDTQYF
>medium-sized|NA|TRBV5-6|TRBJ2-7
TGTGCCAGCAGCTCGGGGGTGGGCGACGAGCAGTACTTC
CASSSGVGDEQYF
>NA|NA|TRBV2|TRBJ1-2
TGTGCCAGCAGTGAGGGCGCTAACTATGGCTACACCTTC
CASSEGANYGYTF
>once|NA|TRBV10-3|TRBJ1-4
TGTGCCATCAGCCCCGACAGTTATGAAAAACTGTTTTTT
CAISPDSYEKLFF
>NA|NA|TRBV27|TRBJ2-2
TGTGCCAGCAGAAAGGGGGTAGTCCCTCTGACTGGGGAGCTGTTTTTT
CASRKGVVPLTGELFF
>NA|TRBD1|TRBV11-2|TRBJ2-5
TGTGCCAGCAGCACACAGGGGTACCAAGAGACCCAGTACTTC
CASSTQGYQETQYF
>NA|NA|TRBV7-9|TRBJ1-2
TGTGCCAGCAGCACCGCCGGTCCTGGCTATGGCTACACCTTC
CASSTAGPGYGYTF
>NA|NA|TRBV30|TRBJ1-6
TGTGCCTGGAGTGTTCTTGGGGGATCACCCCTCCACTTT
CAWSVLGGSPLHF
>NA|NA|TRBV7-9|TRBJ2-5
TGTGCCAGCAGCGCCACCCTCGGGACCCAGTACTTC
CASSATLGTQYF
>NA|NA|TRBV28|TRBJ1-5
TGTGCCAGCAGCCTCATACAGCCCCAGCATTTT
CASSLIQPQHF
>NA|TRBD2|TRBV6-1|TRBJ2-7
TGTGCCAGCAGTGCCTGGACTAGCGCAATATCCGACGAGCAGTACTTC
CASSAWTSAISDEQYF
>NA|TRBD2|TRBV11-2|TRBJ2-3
TGTGCCAGCAGCTTTCGCGGACTAGCGGCAACAGATACGCAGTATTTT
CASSFRGLAATDTQYF
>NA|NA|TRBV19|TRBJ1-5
TGTGCCAGTTCCGAGACCGGGACAATTATCAATCAGCCCCAGCATTTT
CASSETGTIINQPQHF
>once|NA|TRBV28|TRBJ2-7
TGTGCCAGCAATGGACACAACGAGCAGTACTTC
CASNGHNEQYF
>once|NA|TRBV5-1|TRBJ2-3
TGCGCCAGCAGCCTAAGCGGGAGCACAGATACGCAGTATTTT
CASSLSGSTDTQYF
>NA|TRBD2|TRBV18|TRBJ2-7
TGTGCCAGCTCACCACGGACTAGCGGGAGAGTATACGAGCAGTACTTC
CASSPRTSGRVYEQYF
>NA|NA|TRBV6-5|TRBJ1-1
TGTGCCAGCAGAAGACGGGACACTGAAGCTTTCTTT
CASRRRDTEAFF
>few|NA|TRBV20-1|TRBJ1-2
TGCGGGTCGCCAGGGCCCTATGGCTACACCTTC
CGSPGPYGYTF
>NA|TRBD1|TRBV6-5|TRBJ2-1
TGTGCCAGCAGCCTCGACAGGGGGAGCTACAATGAGCAGTTCTTC
CASSLDRGSYNEQFF
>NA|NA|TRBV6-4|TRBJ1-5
TGTGCCAGCAGCATACAGGGAGGGAGCCAGCCCCAGCATTTT
CASSIQGGSQPQHF
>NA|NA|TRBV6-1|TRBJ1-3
TGTGCCACCGAGCTCGGCGGCTCTGGAAACACCATATATTTT
CATELGGSGNTIYF
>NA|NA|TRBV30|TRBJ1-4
TGTGCCTGGAGTGTACTAGTGGGACCCCCTAATGAAAAACTGTTTTTT
CAWSVLVGPPNEKLFF
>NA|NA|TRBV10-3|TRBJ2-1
TGTGCCATCAGTGAGTCCGGGACAATGCATCCTAATGAGCAGTTCTTC
CAISESGTMHPNEQFF
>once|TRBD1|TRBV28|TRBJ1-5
TGTGCCAGCAGTTTAAGGCAGGGGGCGCTTGGCAATCAGCCCCAGCATTTT
CASSLRQGALGNQPQHF
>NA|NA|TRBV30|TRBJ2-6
TGTGCCTGGAGTAAGGGACGGACCTCTGGGGCCAACGTCCTGACTTTC
CAWSKGRTSGANVLTF
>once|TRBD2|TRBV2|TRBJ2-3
TGTGCCAGCAGTGATCCTAGCGGGAGTCCAGATACGCAGTATTTT
CASSDPSGSPDTQYF
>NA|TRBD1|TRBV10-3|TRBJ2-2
TGTGCCATCCTACCAGGGGGACACGGGGAGCTGTTTTTT
CAILPGGHGELFF
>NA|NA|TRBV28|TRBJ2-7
TGTGCCAGCAGACCGGACCCCTACGAGCAGTACTTC
CASRPDPYEQYF
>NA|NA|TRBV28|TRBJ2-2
TGTGCCAGCAGTTTTACGAACACCGGGGAGCTGTTTTTT
CASSFTNTGELFF
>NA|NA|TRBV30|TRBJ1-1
TGTGCCTGGAATCGCCAGACAAACACTGAAGCTTTCTTT
CAWNRQTNTEAFF
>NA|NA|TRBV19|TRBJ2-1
TGTGCCAGTAGTCCGGGAATATCCTACAATGAGCAGTTCTTC
CASSPGISYNEQFF
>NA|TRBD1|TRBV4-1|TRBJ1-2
TGCGCCAGCAGCCAGGGGACAGGGGACGGCTACACCTTC
CASSQGTGDGYTF
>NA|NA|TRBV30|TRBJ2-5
TGTGCCTGGACCAAGCTGACAGGCCCCCAAGAGACCCAGTACTTC
CAWTKLTGPQETQYF
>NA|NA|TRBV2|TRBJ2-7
TGTGCCAGCAGTGAAGCATGGCAGTCCGAGCAGTACTTC
CASSEAWQSEQYF
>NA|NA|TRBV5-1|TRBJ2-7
TGCGCCAGCAGCTCTCGGACCGTCTACGAGCAGTACTTC
CASSSRTVYEQYF
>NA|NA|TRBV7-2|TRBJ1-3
TGTGCCAGCAGCTTACTGGCGGGGACAGGAAACACCATATATTTT
CASSLLAGTGNTIYF
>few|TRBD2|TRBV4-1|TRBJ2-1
TGCGCCAGCAGCCACACACTAGCGGGAACTTACAATGAGCAGTTCTTC
CASSHTLAGTYNEQFF
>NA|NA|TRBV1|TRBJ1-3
TGCACCAGCACCCTGGACGGATACTCTGGAAACACCATATATTTT
CTSTLDGYSGNTIYF
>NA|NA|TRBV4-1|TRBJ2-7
TGCGCCAGCAGCCTCGCCGGGACTGCGAACTACGAGCAGTACTTC
CASSLAGTANYEQYF
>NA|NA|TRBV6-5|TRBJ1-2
TGTGCCAGCAGTCAACCCGGACAGCGCTATGGCTACACCTTC
CASSQPGQRYGYTF
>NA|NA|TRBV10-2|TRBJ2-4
TGCGCCAGCAGAGGAGGGGCCCAAAACATTCAGTACTTC
CASRGGAQNIQYF
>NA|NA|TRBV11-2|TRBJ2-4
TGTGCCAGCAGCTCCACCGGCATTCAGTACTTC
CASSSTGIQYF
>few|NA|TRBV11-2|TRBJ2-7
TGTGCCAGCAGCACTCCAACCGGGGCCAACCGCTACGAGCAGTACTTC
CASSTPTGANRYEQYF
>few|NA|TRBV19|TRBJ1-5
TGTGCCAGCCGAGTTCAGGGGAGCAATCAGCCCCAGCATTTT
CASRVQGSNQPQHF
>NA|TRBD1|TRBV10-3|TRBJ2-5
TGTGCCATCAGTGATTACAGGGGGCAAGAGACCCAGTACTTC
CAISDYRGQETQYF
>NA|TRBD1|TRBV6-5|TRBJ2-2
TGTGCCAGCAGTTATGGACAGGCGAACACCGGGGAGCTGTTTTTT
CASSYGQANTGELFF
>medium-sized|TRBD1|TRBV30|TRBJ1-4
TGTGCCTGGAGTGCGGGGACAGACGAAAAACTGTTTTTT
CAWSAGTDEKLFF